What follows are 28 T cell receptor beta chains derived from one specimen sequenced in a study of identifying expanded T cells in peripheral blood (dated by TCRdb to between 2018 and 2021). Library creation used the immunoSEQ multiplex PCR assay. TCRdb limited this immuneACCESS table to in-frame rearrangements with V and J called. A share of clones is missing; checked studies link under half to unresolved V genes, and the rest is unexplained. Recorded for this sample are some 96,000 clones; around 90% of them occurred a single time. Less than 7% of the sample comes from the top ten. The source material was blood. The receptor set was obtained from a person between 18 and 75 years old in good health.

J is TRBJ1-3 and V is TRBV5-1; D not certain. The V gene lost 0 bases and the J gene lost 8 bases, with 12 bases spanning the gap. The CDR3 length is 14 residues. The germline CDR1 and CDR2 sequences are SGHRS and YFSETQ. CDR3 loop: CASSLALPDDTIYF. In DNA, the CDR3 is TGCGCCAGCAGCTTGGCCTTACCCGACGACACCATATATTTT. Together with reference TRBV5-1 and TRBJ1-3, the CDR3 gives the full variable domain: KAGVTQTPRYLIKTRGQQVTLSCSPISGHRSVSWYQQTPGQGLQFLFEYFSETQRNKGNFPGRFSGRQFSNSRSEMNVSTLELGDSALYLCASSLALPDDTIYFGEGSWLTVV.

This chain connects TRBV5-6 to TRBJ1-2; D may be TRBD1 (6 bases). The CDR3 loop spans 14 amino acids. Germline CDR1 and CDR2: SGHDT and YYEEEE. V lost 4 bases and J lost 7, with 17 bases in between. CDR3 DNA sequence: TGTGCCAGCAGCCCACGTGACAGGAGTCCTGGCTACACCTTC. Translation gives CASSPRDRSPGYTF.

The gene calls are TRBV13 and TRBJ2-3, with D uncertain. Trimming shortened V by 0 bases and J by 1 base, and 5 bases separated the two germline ends. This CDR3 contains 14 residues. Looked up from germline, CDR1 is PRHDT and CDR2 is FYEKMQ (reference sequence). This chain's CDR3 is CASSLGVGTDTQYF. CDR3 coding DNA: TGTGCCAGCAGCTTAGGAGTCGGCACAGATACGCAGTATTTT.

The rearrangement links TRBV11-2 to TRBJ1-2; D uncertain. CDR1 is SGHAT, CDR2 FQNNGV, per germline. Trimming removed 1 base from V and 6 bases from J, with 12 bases in between. This CDR3 spans 14 amino acids. This CDR3 is CASSLVYGSDGYTF. The CDR3 nucleotides are TGTGCCAGCAGCTTAGTTTATGGTAGCGATGGCTACACCTTC.

This clone ranks as large. The V gene is TRBV6-5, the J gene TRBJ1-1; tentative D call: TRBD1 (6 bases). The CDR3 contains 12 residues. V lost 7 bases and J lost 7, with 13 bases in between. Germline CDR1 MNHEY, CDR2 SVGAGI. The CDR3 nucleotides read TGTGCCAGCACCCGGGGGCAGGGTGAAGCTTTCTTT. It translates to CASTRGQGEAFF.

The CDR3 DNA follows: TGTGCCACCAGCATCGGACTAGCGGGTGTCTCCTACGAGCAGTACTTC. It encodes CATSIGLAGVSYEQYF. The V call is TRBV15, the J call TRBJ2-7, with TRBD2 matching over 11 bases. The germline CDR1 and CDR2 sequences are LNHNV and YYDKDF (reference sequence). The CDR3 runs 16 residues. V lost 4 bases and J lost 0; bases outside the gene matches: 5.

The V and J genes are TRBV27 and TRBJ1-1, with 7 bases matching TRBD1. Germline CDR1 is MNHEY and CDR2 is SMNVEV (reference sequence). After removal of 6 bases from V and 2 bases from J, the junction contained 3 bases not matched to a gene. This CDR3 spans 13 amino acids. The CDR3 loop reads CASSEGANTEAFF. Here the CDR3 DNA reads TGTGCCAGCAGCGAGGGGGCTAACACTGAAGCTTTCTTT.

J is TRBJ2-7 and V is TRBV25-1, with D possibly TRBD1 on 5 matching bases. Trimming took off 3 bases at V and 0 bases at J, with 12 bases between the two ends. The CDR3 runs to 15 residues. In germline, CDR1 is MGHDK, CDR2 SYGVNS. The CDR3: CASSDPGHYSYEQYF. In DNA form, the CDR3 reads TGTGCCAGCAGTGACCCAGGACACTACTCCTACGAGCAGTACTTC.

This clone occurred a few times. V and J are TRBV18 and TRBJ1-1; 7 bases match TRBD1. Trimming cost V 2 bases and J 10 bases; bases outside gene matches: 7. Germline CDR1 and CDR2: KGHSH and LQKENI. The CDR3 extends over 13 amino acids. The CDR3 DNA reads TGTGCCAGCTCACCATCAAGGGACAGCCCAGCTTTCTTT. This codes for CASSPSRDSPAFF.

This chain connects TRBV5-6 to TRBJ2-7, with 9 bases lining up with TRBD1. The CDR3 extends over 14 amino acids. CDR1 and CDR2 from the germline V gene are SGHDT and YYEEEE. V lost 0 bases and J lost 5; bases outside the gene matches: 3. The CDR3 sequence: CASSLDRGLHEQYF. CDR3 DNA sequence: TGTGCCAGCAGCTTGGACAGGGGGCTCCACGAGCAGTACTTC.

The rearrangement links TRBV12-5 to TRBJ1-5; D gene unclear. Germline CDR1 is LGHNT and CDR2 is FRNRAP. The CDR3 length is 13 residues. The V end was cut by 3 bases, the J end by 5 bases, with 8 bases between. The DNA for the CDR3 is TGTGCTAGTGGTTTAGCGAGGGATCAGCCCCAGCATTTT. It specifies CASGLARDQPQHF.

A remark on this clone: This sample also contains other DNA sequences that code for the same CDR3. The chain carries TRBV6-1 and TRBJ1-2; 7 bases are shared with TRBD1. V gave up 1 base and J gave up 8 bases; unmatched junction bases: 10. Per germline, CDR1 MNHNS and CDR2 SASEGT. The CDR3 spans 15 residues. Here the CDR3 DNA reads TGTGCCAGCAGTGAAGGACAGGGTTTTCTCTACGGCTACACCTTC. Residues: CASSEGQGFLYGYTF.

The genes are TRBV4-1 and TRBJ1-5, with TRBD1 identical over 8 bases. CDR1 is MGHRA and CDR2 is YSYEKL in the germline V gene. This CDR3 contains 18 residues. Unmatched junction bases numbered 11, after V lost 3 bases and J lost 1 base. Written as DNA, the CDR3 is TGCGCCAGCAGCCAGGGGGGGTTCAGGGGGCGCAGCAATCAGCCCCAGCATTTT. Residues: CASSQGGFRGRSNQPQHF.

The rearrangement joins TRBV5-1 to TRBJ1-4; TRBD1 agrees at 8 bases. Trimming cost V 0 bases and J 8 bases; bases outside gene matches: 6. Germline values: CDR1 SGHRS, CDR2 YFSETQ. The CDR3 runs 15 residues. The chain's CDR3 is CASSLEGQGREKLFF. CDR3 coding DNA: TGCGCCAGCAGCTTGGAAGGACAGGGACGGGAAAAACTGTTTTTT. The variable domain in full, with the rest retrieved from reference TRBV5-1 and TRBJ1-4, is KAGVTQTPRYLIKTRGQQVTLSCSPISGHRSVSWYQQTPGQGLQFLFEYFSETQRNKGNFPGRFSGRQFSNSRSEMNVSTLELGDSALYLCASSLEGQGREKLFFGSGTQLSVL.

This chain's CDR3 is CASSVGAGGLETQYF. The CDR3 region has the DNA TGTGCCAGCAGTGTGGGAGCGGGAGGGTTAGAGACCCAGTACTTC. The genes are TRBV2 and TRBJ2-5; the match to TRBD2 covers 10 bases. Germline CDR1 SNHLY, CDR2 FYNNEI. V shed 4 bases and J 4 bases; nucleotides not matched to a gene: 6. This CDR3 is built from 15 residues.

The chain employs TRBV18 and TRBJ2-3; D gene uncertain. The CDR3 spans 13 residues. The V end lost 5 bases, the J end lost 6 bases, and 12 bases lay between the germline ends. CDR1 is KGHSH and CDR2 is LQKENI in the germline V gene. For the CDR3, the DNA is TGTGCCAGCTCAACCCAGGTTAGGGATACGCAGTATTTT. It codes for CASSTQVRDTQYF.

The chain uses TRBV29-1 and TRBJ1-1, with 8 bases that match TRBD1. V shed 7 bases and J 1 base; nucleotides not matched to a gene: 5. CDR3 length equals 13 residues. Germline V gene lookup returns CDR1 SQVTM and CDR2 ANQGSEA. CDR3 coding DNA: TGCAGCGGCTCCGGGACAGGGAACACTGAAGCTTTCTTT. It translates to CSGSGTGNTEAFF.

The chain couples TRBV5-4 to TRBJ1-1; D gene uncertain. The CDR3 is made up of 15 amino acids. Trimming left V 2 bases short and J 0 bases short, with 11 bases between. Looked up from germline, CDR1 is SGHNT and CDR2 is YYREEE (reference sequence). CDR3 bases: TGTGCCAGCAGCTTCAGTGGAAGAATGAACACTGAAGCTTTCTTT. Translation gives CASSFSGRMNTEAFF.

This clone showed up just a few times. V and J are TRBV14 and TRBJ2-1; 8 bases match TRBD2. The length of the CDR3 is 11 residues. J gave up 9 bases and V 6 bases, and 1 base lay outside the gene matches. Germline values: CDR1 SGHDN, CDR2 FVKESK. As DNA, the CDR3 is TGTGCCAGCAGAGCGGGAGCTGAGCAGTTCTTC. Translation gives CASRAGAEQFF.

This chain links TRBV7-8 with TRBJ1-3, with D unresolved. The CDR3 sequence is 15 residues long. V shed 1 base and J shed 0 bases, with 7 bases lying between them. The germline CDR1 and CDR2 sequences are SGHVS and FQNEAQ. CDR3 nucleotide sequence: TGTGCCAGCAGCTTAGGGACTACCTCTGGAAACACCATATATTTT. Its translation is CASSLGTTSGNTIYF.

The CDR3 DNA sequence: TGCAGTGCTGGGGGGACTTTTGAGCAGTTCTTC. Encoded protein: CSAGGTFEQFF. The rearrangement joins TRBV20-1 to TRBJ2-1; D perhaps matches TRBD2 (6 bases). Germline lookup yields CDR1 DFQATT and CDR2 SNEGSKA (reference sequence). V gave up 5 bases and J gave up 9 bases, with 11 bases separating them. The CDR3 is made up of 11 amino acids.

This sequence joins TRBV27 and TRBJ1-2; D remains unclear. The CDR3 consists of 13 residues. V was trimmed by 3 bases and J by 2 bases, leaving 7 bases between them. Germline CDR1 reads MNHEY; CDR2 reads SMNVEV (reference sequence). This CDR3 reads CASSLTGNYGYTF. The CDR3 DNA reads TGTGCCAGCAGTTTGACGGGAAACTATGGCTACACCTTC.

This chain links TRBV7-2 with TRBJ1-4; TRBD1 might be the D (6 bases). V was pared by 3 bases and J by 7 bases, with 21 bases between. This CDR3 has 17 amino acids. The germline V gene encodes CDR1 SGHTA and CDR2 FQGNSA. CDR3 in amino acids: CASSFSQGGSLGEKLFF. The CDR3 DNA sequence: TGTGCCAGCAGCTTCAGTCAAGGGGGAAGCCTAGGTGAAAAACTGTTTTTT.

This chain joins TRBV11-3 and TRBJ1-4; the match to TRBD1 covers 8 bases. J gave up 8 bases and V 5 bases, and 10 bases lay outside the gene matches. This CDR3 is 15 amino acids long. Germline CDR1 is SGHNT and CDR2 is YENEEA. The CDR3 loop is CASSRYGQGGEKLFF. As DNA, the CDR3 is TGTGCCAGCAGCCGCTACGGACAGGGCGGGGAAAAACTGTTTTTT.

This clone was detected only a few times. The chain couples TRBV6-1 to TRBJ1-6, with TRBD1 identical over 8 bases. Germline V CDR1 and CDR2: MNHNS, SASEGT. V trimming: 4 bases; J trimming: 7 bases; junction bases outside the gene matches: 3. There are 14 residues in the CDR3. In DNA form, the CDR3 reads TGTGCCAGCAGTGTGACAGGGGCCAATTCACCCCTCCACTTT. Encoded protein: CASSVTGANSPLHF.

V gene TRBV10-3 combines with J gene TRBJ2-7, with D tentatively TRBD1 (6 bases). The CDR3 length is 13 residues. V dropped 10 bases and J dropped 0 bases, with 13 bases sitting between them. CDR1 ENHRY and CDR2 SYGVKD come from the germline V gene. The DNA for the CDR3 is TGTGCCACCTCAGGGGTTACCTCCTACGAGCAGTACTTC. Amino acid sequence: CATSGVTSYEQYF.

The chain carries TRBV18 and TRBJ2-5; 10 bases line up with TRBD2. The ends lost 5 bases at V and 5 bases at J; junction bases unmatched: 8. The CDR3 is 15 amino acids. Germline assignment: CDR1 KGHSH and CDR2 LQKENI. Written as DNA, the CDR3 is TGTGCCAGCTCAGCCCTAGCGGGAGTTGGGGAGACCCAGTACTTC. It codes for CASSALAGVGETQYF.

The chain recombines TRBV5-1 with TRBJ2-1, with D perhaps TRBD2 (6 bases). Germline CDR1 and CDR2: SGHRS and YFSETQ. V lost 4 bases, J lost 8 bases, and 16 bases lay in between. The CDR3 has 14 residues. CDR3 in amino acids: CASSGAGYQDEQFF. CDR3 coding DNA: TGCGCCAGCAGCGGAGCGGGCTATCAGGATGAGCAGTTCTTC.